Listed here are 10 T cell receptor beta chains from one sample, sequenced in a study of blood T cell repertoires in COVID-19. Sequenced by immunoSEQ multiplex PCR; TCRdb stores in-frame clones only, minus some. The table has around 140,000 clones, almost 80% seen once. The sample taken for sequencing was PBMCs or T cells enriched from blood (not recorded which). The receptors here all came from a woman aged 45-60 years who had recovered from COVID-19.

The chain combines TRBV7-3 with TRBJ2-3; 9 positions agree with TRBD1. Germline CDR1 SGHTA, CDR2 FQGTGA. J was trimmed by 5 bases and V by 5 bases; bases with no gene match: 2. This CDR3 has 13 residues. This chain's CDR3 is CASSRTGVDTQYF. The DNA for the CDR3 is TGTGCCAGCAGCAGGACAGGGGTAGATACGCAGTATTTT.

This rearrangement joins TRBV11-3 to TRBJ2-5, with D tentatively TRBD1 (6 bases). Germline V gene sequence: CDR1 SGHNT, CDR2 YENEEA. This CDR3 contains 16 residues. Trimming took off 5 bases at V and 1 base at J, with 17 bases between the two ends. CDR3 region: CASSHSPQGPQETQYF. The CDR3 DNA is TGTGCCAGCAGCCACTCCCCCCAGGGGCCCCAAGAGACCCAGTACTTC.

This clone was seen once. The rearrangement joins TRBV19 to TRBJ1-2; D may be TRBD1 (6 bases). Trimming stripped 4 bases from V and 0 bases from J, with 15 bases between. This CDR3 has 16 amino acids. Looked up from germline, CDR1 is LNHDA and CDR2 is SQIVND (reference sequence). As DNA, the CDR3 is TGTGCCAGTAGTACTAATACAGGGATAGCTAACTATGGCTACACCTTC. Amino acid sequence: CASSTNTGIANYGYTF.

This clone was seen a few times. Other DNA sequences from this sample encode an identical CDR3 as well. The V call is TRBV12-3 or TRBV12-4, the J call TRBJ1-2; D remains ambiguous. This CDR3 has 13 residues. V lost 1 base and J 4 bases, leaving 7 bases between the germline ends. CDR3 amino acids: CASSLGRAYGYTF. The CDR3 DNA sequence: TGTGCCAGCAGTTTAGGGAGGGCCTATGGCTACACCTTC.

The chain links TRBV2 to TRBJ2-5; 7 nucleotides align to TRBD2. The CDR3 totals 12 residues. V lost 10 bases and J lost 5; bases outside the gene matches: 7. The germline CDR1 and CDR2 sequences are SNHLY and FYNNEI. The CDR3 DNA reads as TGTGCCAACGGAGCGGGGCGGGAGACCCAGTACTTC. This encodes CANGAGRETQYF.

The gene calls are TRBV9 and TRBJ2-2; 9 nucleotides agree with TRBD1. With V trimmed by 7 bases and J by 6 bases, 16 bases remained unmatched. Germline V gene lookup returns CDR1 SGDLS and CDR2 YYNGEE. There are 17 residues in the CDR3. The CDR3 sequence: CASSPTDPGTGPGELFF. CDR3 sequence (DNA): TGTGCCAGCTCTCCCACAGACCCCGGGACAGGGCCCGGGGAGCTGTTTTTT.

V and J are TRBV21-1 and TRBJ2-7; TRBD2, as called in the table, went unchecked against the DNA. TRBV21-1 has pseudogene status. The length of the CDR3 is 12 residues. CDR3 sequence: CASSKLSYEQYF. The CDR3 DNA reads as TGTGCCAGCAGCAAACTGTCCTACGAGCAGTACTTC.

This clone has ten or more counts. The chain uses TRBV5-4 and TRBJ1-2; 8 nucleotides match TRBD1. The V and J ends lost 5 bases and 3 bases, in that order; junction bases with no gene match: 9. Germline V lookup: CDR1 SGHNT, CDR2 YYREEE (reference sequence). The CDR3 has 15 amino acids. CDR3 nucleotides: TGTGCCAGCAGTTCCGGACAGGGAGGCGACTATGGCTACACCTTC. Protein: CASSSGQGGDYGYTF.

The chain is built from TRBV30 and TRBJ2-3, with 7 bases aligning to TRBD1. The trim removed 5 bases at V and 3 bases at J, leaving 5 bases unmatched. The CDR3 has 13 amino acids. Germline assignment: CDR1 GTSNPN and CDR2 SVGIG (reference sequence). In DNA form, the CDR3 reads TGTGCCTGGGCGACAGGGTCGACAGATACGCAGTATTTT. Translation: CAWATGSTDTQYF.

This clone appeared once. J is TRBJ2-1 and V is TRBV14, with 9 bases aligning to TRBD2. Germline-derived CDR1 and CDR2 are SGHDN and FVKESK. Germline trimming cut 6 bases from V and 4 bases from J; bases unmatched to any gene: 7. The CDR3 sequence is 15 residues long. In DNA form, the CDR3 reads TGTGCCAGCAGAGCCAGCGGGGGGAGGTACAATGAGCAGTTCTTC. This sequence encodes CASRASGGRYNEQFF.